Sequencing of this T cell receptor beta chain was carried out in a study of shared clonotypes between healthy human individuals. Findings and caveats of the study: Enrolling few donors narrowed the genetic and exposure-history diversity that was represented. A handful of donors shared 5% to 5.5% of their naive CD4 clonotypes.

CDR1 and CDR2 from the germline V gene are LNHDA and SQIVND (reference sequence). The ends were cut back, 9 bases at V and 4 bases at J, with 7 bases in the middle. The CDR3 runs to 12 residues. With regard to this clone: The antigen is unknown.

Some clones are missing from TCRdb's copy, which holds only in-frame ones; the method was immunoSEQ multiplex PCR. This sample carries about 770,000 clones, 72% of them seen once, and the ten largest clones take about 1.8%. This chain joins TRBV19 and TRBJ1-6; the D is unclear. Sequenced material: memory CD4+ T cells sorted from blood. Indicated subset: CD45RA-negative fraction. This receptor was identified in a woman aged 25 to 39 in good health. The CDR3 spells CASQAYNSPLHF. The CDR3 nucleotides read TGTGCCAGCCAGGCTTATAATTCACCCCTCCACTTT.